This T cell receptor beta chain was sequenced during a study of T cell clonotyping in hematopoietic cell transplantation listed by TCRdb under 2021. Regarding the study in general: Recipient samples taken before transplant were collected after cytoreduction. A total of fewer than 150 blood samples were gathered in the study from 35 consecutive transplant recipients along with their related donors. Recruitment of patients ran from 2015 to early 2017, and follow-up continued until late 2020 or until death. Summary of the overall study and its limitations: Recipient repertoires showed only a small fraction of overlap with donor repertoires, and over 97% appeared de novo at the given depth. A decrease in recipient TCR diversity was observed after transplant, and a progressive increase in pathologically expanded clonotypes was seen from day 30 to day 180. The sample size was limited, and because cells were not sorted, the contributions of CD4 and CD8 repertoires could not be separated. Broader TCR repertoire diversity after transplant was predicted by Inverse Simpson Index values from donors and from recipients before transplant.

Read against the paper, the sample's time point label means: recipient sample about 28 days before transplant, after cytoreduction. Recipient blood was collected about 28 days before transplant and at days 30, 100 and 180 after transplant. Nuclei Lysis Solution was used to extract genomic DNA from fresh or cryopreserved unfractionated peripheral blood mononuclear cells. Per the germline V gene, KGHSH is the CDR1 and LQKENI is the CDR2. V is shortened by 5 bases, J by 4 bases, and the region joining them spans 15 bases. The CDR3 spans 15 residues, from the cysteine through the phenylalanine. Left in the record is the CDR3 DNA by itself, 45 bases read in frame from the first base. With the immunoSEQ assay, which is a bias-controlled multiplex PCR relying on V- and J-specific primers, TCR beta CDR3 regions were amplified from genomic DNA. A proprietary barcode and Illumina adapter sequences were added to the CDR3 amplicons in a second PCR step. An Illumina MiSeq instrument was used to sequence the CDR3 libraries. Processing in the source paper ran as follows. immunoSEQ Analyzer 3.0 was used for export and quality control, with R Bioconductor and Immunarch used for downstream analyses. Only productive rearrangements in the normalized downsampled data set were used to calculate repertoire metrics. Pathologically expanded clonotypes were defined as those larger than 5 templates in the normalized cohort. The Inverse Simpson Index was used to measure repertoire diversity. The non-normalized data set was used for CMV-specificity analyses so that all clonotypes could be captured. The table was pulled from immuneACCESS by TCRdb, which kept in-frame rearrangements only. Such tables lose some clones; where checked, under half of the loss comes from unresolved V genes, and the rest has no known cause. V and J calls and clone size are copied from that table; D and trimming were computed from the DNA. The sample profile shows about 80,000 clones; about 95% of them were found once. The ten largest clones capture roughly 1.8% of the sample.

For this clone: Its antigen has not been determined. Base quality data are lacking; no much larger clone is found one base away.

The chain was built from TRBV18 and TRBJ1-5; TRBD1 could be the D gene, as 6 bases match. This clonotype was sampled from a woman in her fifties or sixties with acute myeloid leukemia. Some clones in this sample may be carry-over from other donors' samples. The sequencing used peripheral blood mononuclear cells, collected before stem cell transplant. The CDR3 protein sequence reads: CASSSTRDTNQPQHF. The DNA sequence is given as TGTGCCAGCTCATCGACCCGGGACACTAATCAGCCCCAGCATTTT.